A selection of T cell receptor beta chains follows, all from one sample in a study of T cell responses to AZD1222 COVID-19 vaccine. This table comes from immunoSEQ multiplex PCR, and its TCRdb copy is limited to in-frame clones, with some not included. The sample comprises 95,000 to 100,000 clones, approximately 84% of which are singletons, and 12% to 15% rests with the top ten. Sequences were derived from peripheral blood, sampled 28 days after the second AZD1222 dose. The receptor set was obtained from an adult who received the AZD1222 COVID-19 vaccine. CDR3s include the opening cysteine and the closing phenylalanine or tryptophan. A D gene is named only where the DNA matches it firmly. Part of the rows lack a size; the others show once, few, many or a class for expanded clones.

clone_size: -
d_call: TRBD1
j_call: TRBJ1-1
v_call: TRBV19
cdr3_nt: TGTGCCAGTAGTACCATCGGACAGGGGACTGAAGCTTTCTTT
cdr3_aa: CASSTIGQGTEAFF

clone_size: -
d_call: -
j_call: TRBJ2-3
v_call: TRBV7-9
cdr3_nt: TGTGCCAGCAGCCCTTGGCACTCCTTCGGCACAGATACGCAGTATTTT
cdr3_aa: CASSPWHSFGTDTQYF

clone_size: -
d_call: TRBD1
j_call: TRBJ1-2
v_call: TRBV6-6
cdr3_nt: TGTGCCAGCAGTTCCACCGGGACAGGGTCTCTTGGCTACACCTTC
cdr3_aa: CASSSTGTGSLGYTF

clone_size: -
d_call: TRBD2
j_call: TRBJ2-1
v_call: TRBV10-3
cdr3_nt: TGTGCCATCGGGGGATCGGGAGGTCATAATGAGCAGTTCTTC
cdr3_aa: CAIGGSGGHNEQFF

clone_size: few
d_call: -
j_call: TRBJ1-6
v_call: TRBV16
cdr3_nt: TGTGCCAGCAGCCAGGCACATAGCAATTCACCCCTCCACTTT
cdr3_aa: CASSQAHSNSPLHF

clone_size: few
d_call: -
j_call: TRBJ1-2
v_call: TRBV5-1
cdr3_nt: TGCGCCAGCAGCTCTGAGGGCTCGACCTATGGCTACACCTTC
cdr3_aa: CASSSEGSTYGYTF

clone_size: -
d_call: -
j_call: TRBJ2-7
v_call: TRBV27
cdr3_nt: TGTGCCAGCAGTTTAATCCTCAGCAGCTCCTACGAGCAGTACTTC
cdr3_aa: CASSLILSSSYEQYF

clone_size: -
d_call: -
j_call: TRBJ1-2
v_call: TRBV7-8
cdr3_nt: TGTGCCAGCAGCCGATGGGAGGGTGGCTACACCTTC
cdr3_aa: CASSRWEGGYTF

clone_size: -
d_call: -
j_call: TRBJ2-6
v_call: TRBV27
cdr3_nt: TGTGCCTCCCGGGAAGGCTCTGGGGCCAACGTCCTGACTTTC
cdr3_aa: CASREGSGANVLTF

clone_size: -
d_call: -
j_call: TRBJ1-1
v_call: TRBV20-1
cdr3_nt: TGCAGTGCGGATGCCTATGAAGCTTTCTTT
cdr3_aa: CSADAYEAFF

clone_size: once
d_call: TRBD2
j_call: TRBJ2-1
v_call: TRBV7-2
cdr3_nt: TGTGCCAGCAGCTTAGGTGGCGGGAGGGCCGGGGATGAGCAGTTCTTC
cdr3_aa: CASSLGGGRAGDEQFF

clone_size: -
d_call: -
j_call: TRBJ1-2
v_call: TRBV29-1
cdr3_nt: TGCAGCGTTACGGACACAAACTATGGCTACACCTTC
cdr3_aa: CSVTDTNYGYTF

clone_size: -
d_call: TRBD1
j_call: TRBJ2-3
v_call: TRBV27
cdr3_nt: TGTGCCAGCAGTTCCAGGGGGAATACGCAGTATTTT
cdr3_aa: CASSSRGNTQYF

clone_size: once
d_call: -
j_call: TRBJ1-6
v_call: TRBV18
cdr3_nt: TGTGCCAGCTCAGCAGAGAATAATTCACCCCTCCACTTT
cdr3_aa: CASSAENNSPLHF

clone_size: -
d_call: -
j_call: TRBJ2-5
v_call: TRBV3-1/TRBV3-2
cdr3_nt: TGTGCCAGCAGCCGCCAACCTCTTAGAGTTTTTCAAGAGACCCAGTACTTC
cdr3_aa: CASSRQPLRVFQETQYF

clone_size: -
d_call: -
j_call: TRBJ1-2
v_call: TRBV14
cdr3_nt: TGTGCCAGCAGCCAAGGGCTTGATTATGGCTACACCTTC
cdr3_aa: CASSQGLDYGYTF

clone_size: -
d_call: -
j_call: TRBJ2-7
v_call: TRBV2
cdr3_nt: TGTGCCAGCAAAGTAGGCACAGGGTCAGGCGAGCAGTACTTC
cdr3_aa: CASKVGTGSGEQYF

clone_size: -
d_call: -
j_call: TRBJ2-1
v_call: TRBV19
cdr3_nt: TGTGCCAGTAGTATAGACATTGAGGAGCAGTTCTTC
cdr3_aa: CASSIDIEEQFF

clone_size: -
d_call: -
j_call: TRBJ1-3
v_call: TRBV29-1
cdr3_nt: TGCAGCGTTGTGTCACCCGCACCTCACTCTGGAAACACCATATATTTT
cdr3_aa: CSVVSPAPHSGNTIYF

clone_size: -
d_call: TRBD1
j_call: TRBJ1-5
v_call: TRBV19
cdr3_nt: TGTGCCAGTAGTGGGGGACAGTTCCGCAATCAGCCCCAGCATTTT
cdr3_aa: CASSGGQFRNQPQHF